This T cell receptor (beta chain) appears in the sequencing data of a study of cytomegalovirus exposure and HLA in healthy donors. Overall study results and limits: In a later analysis, approximately 15,000 TCR beta sequences were associated with HLA alleles at 0.05 false discovery rate. Later analysis indicated greater clonal expansion among HLA-associated TCR beta chains than among equally common other chains.

Nominally healthy donors were sampled, though unrecorded immune exposures were likely. Comments on this clone: Its antigen is undetermined.

CDR1 is KGHSH and CDR2 is LQKENI in the germline V gene. Trimming took off 2 bases at V and 1 base at J, with 6 bases between the two ends. The CDR3 extends over 14 amino acids. A multiplex PCR was run with 60 Vbeta primers and 13 Jbeta primers. The assay was immunoSEQ multiplex PCR, and TCRdb's table has in-frame clones only and misses some. The data contain 120,000 or so clones, 70% to 80% of them seen just once; the ten biggest clones take up around 4.9%. The sequenced sample was PBMCs. This rearrangement joins TRBV18 to TRBJ1-5; D not resolved. The TCR sequence derives from a man over 45 in good health and CMV-seropositive. The CDR3 DNA sequence: TGTGCCAGCTCACCATCTCCCAGCAATCAGCCCCAGCATTTT. Its protein product is CASSPSPSNQPQHF.